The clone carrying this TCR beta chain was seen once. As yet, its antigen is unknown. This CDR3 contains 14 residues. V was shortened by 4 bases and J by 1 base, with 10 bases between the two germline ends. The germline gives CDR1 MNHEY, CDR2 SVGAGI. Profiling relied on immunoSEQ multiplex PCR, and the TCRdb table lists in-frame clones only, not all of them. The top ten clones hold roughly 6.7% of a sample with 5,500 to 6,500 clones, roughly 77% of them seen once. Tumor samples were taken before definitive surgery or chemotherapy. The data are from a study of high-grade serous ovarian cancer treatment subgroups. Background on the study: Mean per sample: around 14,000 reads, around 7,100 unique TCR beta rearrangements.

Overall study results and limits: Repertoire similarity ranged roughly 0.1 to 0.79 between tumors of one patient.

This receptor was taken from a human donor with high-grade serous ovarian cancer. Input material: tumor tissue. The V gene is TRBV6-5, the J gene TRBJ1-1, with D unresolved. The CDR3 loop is CASSFAHQNTEAFF. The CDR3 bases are TGTGCCAGCAGTTTCGCCCACCAGAACACTGAAGCTTTCTTT.